This T cell receptor (beta chain) was recovered during a study of T cell changes during pregnancy in multiple sclerosis. The assay was immunoSEQ multiplex PCR, and TCRdb's table has in-frame clones only and misses some. In the table there are almost 50,000 clones, around 92% of which are singletons. The V and J ends lost 6 bases and 4 bases respectively, with 16 bases between them. The germline V gene encodes CDR1 LNHDA and CDR2 SQIVND (reference sequence). This CDR3 spans 14 amino acids. The chain uses TRBV19 and TRBJ2-7; D possibly corresponds to TRBD1 (6 bases). Sample: peripheral blood, taken after pregnancy. The receptor's source is a female donor with multiple sclerosis, enrolled in a pregnancy study. This CDR3 is CASRQRPDRYEQYF. CDR3 coding DNA: TGTGCCAGTAGACAGCGTCCGGACAGATACGAGCAGTACTTC.